One and the same sample provided the 27 T cell receptor beta chains below, sequenced in a study of cytomegalovirus exposure and HLA in healthy donors. PCR used 60 Vbeta primers and 13 Jbeta primers. Sequencing used immunoSEQ multiplex PCR; TCRdb keeps in-frame clones, though not all of them. The data contain 150,000 to 200,000 clones, about 81% of them singletons. Sequencing was carried out using PBMCs. The receptors were sampled from a woman in her twenties or thirties in good health and CMV-seronegative.

This chain connects TRBV7-6 to TRBJ2-4, with 7 positions matching TRBD1. Germline V gene data show CDR1 as SGHVS and CDR2 as FNYEAQ. J was trimmed by 7 bases and V by 5 bases; bases with no gene match: 5. The CDR3 contains 13 residues. This chain's CDR3 is CASSPETGNIQYF. The CDR3 DNA reads TGTGCCAGCAGCCCCGAGACAGGGAACATTCAGTACTTC.

This chain connects TRBV27 to TRBJ2-5; D perhaps matches TRBD2 (5 bases). Trimming took 5 bases from V and 4 from J, leaving 8 bases between them. Germline lookup yields CDR1 MNHEY and CDR2 SMNVEV (reference sequence). This CDR3 comprises 12 residues. The CDR3 protein is CASSPGRETQYF. In DNA form, the CDR3 reads TGTGCCAGCAGTCCGGGAAGAGAGACCCAGTACTTC.

In regard to this clone: A read error may produce the germline difference seen at one junction end. The rearrangement joins TRBV7-9 to TRBJ1-2; D unresolved. This CDR3 comprises 12 residues. CDR1 and CDR2 from the germline V gene are SEHNR and FQNEAQ (reference sequence). The CDR3 loop reads CSSRRGSYGYTF. CDR3 DNA: TGTTCCAGCAGGCGAGGATCCTATGGCTACACCTTC.

The rearrangement uses TRBV10-2 and TRBJ2-6; perhaps TRBD2 as D (6 bases). This CDR3 has 17 residues. The V and J ends lost 8 bases and 0 bases respectively, with 17 bases between them. The germline V gene has CDR1 WSHSY and CDR2 SAAADI. CDR3 sequence reads: CASARGSGRSGANVLTF. In DNA, the CDR3 is TGCGCCAGCGCCCGGGGGTCAGGCCGCTCTGGGGCCAACGTCCTGACTTTC.

The rearrangement joins TRBV28 to TRBJ2-7; no clear D gene. Trimming removed 6 bases at V and 3 bases at J, with 12 bases between. The CDR3 sequence is 13 residues long. CDR1 and CDR2 from the germline V gene are MDHEN and SYDVKM. CDR3 protein: CASRSGTHYEQYF. For the CDR3, the DNA is TGTGCCAGCAGGTCAGGCACCCACTACGAGCAGTACTTC.

For this clone: This sample includes further DNA sequences coding for the same CDR3. CDR3 residues: CASSVGAESSPLHF. The CDR3 coding sequence is TGTGCCAGCAGCGTAGGGGCTGAGAGTTCACCCCTCCACTTT. The rearrangement uses TRBV9 and TRBJ1-6; D remains ambiguous. Germline V gene lookup returns CDR1 SGDLS and CDR2 YYNGEE. The CDR3 sequence is 14 residues long. V was cut by 0 bases and J by 9 bases, with 10 bases left in between.

The chain links TRBV11-2 to TRBJ2-5; a weak D match, TRBD1 (5 bases). The CDR3 runs 13 residues. The V end lost 0 bases, the J end lost 3 bases, and 5 bases lay between the germline ends. Germline lookup yields CDR1 SGHAT and CDR2 FQNNGV. CDR3 amino acids: CASSLDREETQYF. Written as DNA, the CDR3 is TGTGCCAGCAGCTTAGACAGGGAAGAGACCCAGTACTTC.

This chain connects TRBV9 to TRBJ1-2; TRBD1 aligns across 7 bases. The CDR3 is 15 residues long. Germline V gene lookup returns CDR1 SGDLS and CDR2 YYNGEE. V trimming: 4 bases; J trimming: 3 bases; junction bases outside the gene matches: 9. The CDR3 reads CASSTTRTGDYGYTF. CDR3 DNA: TGTGCCAGCAGCACAACCCGAACAGGGGACTATGGCTACACCTTC.

The chain employs TRBV6-5 and TRBJ1-1, with D perhaps TRBD1 (5 bases). The CDR3 length is 15 residues. V lost 6 bases and J lost 1, with 15 bases in between. In germline, CDR1 is MNHEY, CDR2 SVGAGI. For the CDR3, the DNA is TGTGCCAGCAGCTACGGGACTAAGACGAACACTGAAGCTTTCTTT. Amino acids: CASSYGTKTNTEAFF.

The chain uses TRBV5-1 and TRBJ2-5, with D maybe TRBD1 (7 bases). The germline V and J ends were trimmed by 3 bases and 5 bases, with 14 bases remaining between them. CDR1 and CDR2 (germline): SGHRS, YFSETQ. There are 14 residues in the CDR3. In DNA, the CDR3 is TGCGCCAGCAGCTCCAGGGGGGTGGGGGAGACCCAGTACTTC. Its protein is CASSSRGVGETQYF.

The gene calls are TRBV9 and TRBJ2-1, with 11 nucleotides matching TRBD2. CDR3 size: 16 residues. The trim removed 0 bases at V and 9 bases at J, leaving 8 bases unmatched. CDR1 is SGDLS, CDR2 YYNGEE, per germline. CDR3 DNA sequence: TGTGCCAGCAGCGTAGAGGTTGGTAGCGGGAGGGGTGAGCAGTTCTTC. Protein product: CASSVEVGSGRGEQFF. The full variable domain, in which reference TRBV9 and TRBJ2-1 provide the parts outside the CDR3, is DSGVTQTPKHLITATGQRVTLRCSPRSGDLSVYWYQQSLDQGLQFLIQYYNGEERAKGNILERFSAQQFPDLHSELNLSSLELGDSALYFCASSVEVGSGRGEQFFGPGTRLTVL.

This clone occurred a few times. Germline is not matched at one junction end, which may reflect a read error. This chain links TRBV29-1 with TRBJ2-6; possible D gene TRBD1, 5 bases. Germline CDR1 SQVTM, CDR2 ANQGSEA. CDR3 length: 12 residues. In nucleotides, the CDR3 is TGCAGCGTTGGACCTGGGGCCAACGGCCTGACTTTC. Protein: CSVGPGANGLTF.

This clone was seen only once. The chain links TRBV6-6 to TRBJ2-1, with 10 bases matching TRBD1. V gave up 4 bases and J gave up 8 bases; unmatched junction bases: 11. This CDR3 has 16 amino acids. Germline-derived CDR1 and CDR2 are MNHNY and SVGAGI (reference sequence). The CDR3 DNA is TGTGCCAGCAGTTCAAACCGGGACAGGGGCCGAGATGAGCAGTTCTTC. This encodes CASSSNRDRGRDEQFF.

The rearrangement links TRBV4-1 to TRBJ2-7; 8 positions match TRBD2. The CDR3 has 13 amino acids. Germline V gene sequence: CDR1 MGHRA, CDR2 YSYEKL. The V and J ends lost 8 bases and 4 bases, in that order; junction bases with no gene match: 7. CDR3: CASHEREKYEQYF. DNA of the CDR3: TGCGCCAGCCATGAGCGGGAGAAGTACGAGCAGTACTTC.

The chain is built from TRBV29-1 and TRBJ2-1; 9 nucleotides line up with TRBD2. CDR1 and CDR2 from the germline V gene are SQVTM and ANQGSEA. There are 13 residues in the CDR3. V was clipped by 7 bases and J by 8 bases; unmatched bases: 9. The CDR3 is CSGIAGVMYEQFF. The CDR3 region has the DNA TGCAGCGGAATAGCGGGAGTCATGTATGAGCAGTTCTTC.

In DNA, the CDR3 is TGTGCCAGCAGCTTGTATCTAGTAGGACTGAAGGATAACACCGGGGAGCTGTTTTTT. Encoded protein: CASSLYLVGLKDNTGELFF. The V call is TRBV5-6, the J call TRBJ2-2; D might be TRBD2 (5 bases). CDR1 SGHDT and CDR2 YYEEEE come from the germline V gene. This CDR3 comprises 19 residues. V lost 1 base to trimming and J lost 2 bases, with 21 bases between them.

This sequence joins TRBV5-1 and TRBJ2-5, with D possibly matching TRBD1 (5 bases). The CDR3 spans 13 residues. V gave up 4 bases and J gave up 5 bases, with 12 bases separating them. In germline, CDR1 is SGHRS, CDR2 YFSETQ. The chain's CDR3 is CASSGDQGETQYF. The CDR3 region has the DNA TGCGCCAGCAGCGGGGATCAGGGTGAGACCCAGTACTTC.

The chain couples TRBV11-2 to TRBJ2-1; 12 bases fit TRBD2. V shed 7 bases, J shed 4 bases, and the junction held 5 bases outside the gene matches. This CDR3 contains 15 residues. Germline assignment: CDR1 SGHAT and CDR2 FQNNGV. CDR3 in amino acids: CASTMTSGGYNEQFF. The CDR3 coding sequence is TGTGCCAGCACCATGACTAGCGGGGGATACAATGAGCAGTTCTTC.

Here the CDR3 reads CASSLGLAGKETQYF. The DNA of the CDR3 is TGCGCCAGCAGCTTGGGACTAGCGGGGAAAGAGACCCAGTACTTC. The V call is TRBV5-1, the J call TRBJ2-5; 11 bases align to TRBD2. Germline lookup yields CDR1 SGHRS and CDR2 YFSETQ. The length of the CDR3 is 15 residues. The V segment lost 0 bases and the J segment 3 bases; nucleotides outside the gene matches: 1.

This clone is a singleton in its sample. V gene TRBV9 combines with J gene TRBJ1-1, with D perhaps TRBD1 (5 bases). The CDR3 totals 15 residues. The germline V gene encodes CDR1 SGDLS and CDR2 YYNGEE. Trimming left V 5 bases short and J 3 bases short, with 17 bases between. The CDR3, as DNA: TGTGCCAGCAGTCGGAGGGGTTTTGGGGACACTGAAGCTTTCTTT. This translates into CASSRRGFGDTEAFF.

This clone has just a few counts. The rearrangement joins TRBV7-8 to TRBJ2-2; 7 bases are shared with TRBD2. Unmatched junction bases numbered 8, after V lost 5 bases and J lost 5 bases. The germline V gene has CDR1 SGHVS and CDR2 FQNEAQ. The CDR3 runs to 15 residues. CDR3 DNA sequence: TGTGCCAGCAGCCGCTGGGGGGGAAGTACCGGGGAGCTGTTTTTT. Translating gives CASSRWGGSTGELFF.

The V call is TRBV11-2, the J call TRBJ2-5, with TRBD1 as a possible D gene (6 bases). The V gene lost 1 base and the J gene lost 5 bases, with 14 bases spanning the gap. This CDR3 spans 15 amino acids. Germline V lookup: CDR1 SGHAT, CDR2 FQNNGV. The CDR3 DNA sequence: TGTGCCAGCAGCTTAGGTCTCAGGGGATGGGAGACCCAGTACTTC. Protein product: CASSLGLRGWETQYF.

In its sample, this clone was seen a few times. The J gene is TRBJ1-6, the V gene TRBV7-2; D is perhaps TRBD1 (5 bases). CDR1 SGHTA and CDR2 FQGNSA come from the germline V gene. Trimming cost V 6 bases and J 0 bases, with 18 bases left between them. The CDR3 spans 18 residues. Here the CDR3 DNA reads TGTGCCAGCAGTCAAGTACGGGGGACGAGCTCCTATAATTCACCCCTCCACTTT. Its translation: CASSQVRGTSSYNSPLHF.

The chain links TRBV7-4 to TRBJ2-4; 9 bases map to TRBD1. J gave up 1 base and V 7 bases, and 26 bases lay outside the gene matches. This CDR3 is built from 22 residues. From germline, CDR1 is SGHVT and CDR2 SQSDAQ. The CDR3 here is CASIKRIGTGMEYGWAKNIQYF. The DNA for the CDR3 is TGTGCCAGCATCAAACGAATCGGGACAGGGATGGAGTACGGGTGGGCCAAAAACATTCAGTACTTC.

The V call is TRBV6-5, the J call TRBJ2-1; 8 bases map to TRBD2. This CDR3 has 13 residues. The germline CDR1 and CDR2 sequences are MNHEY and SVGAGI. V was pared by 5 bases and J by 4 bases, with 1 base of the junction left unmatched. The DNA of the CDR3 is TGTGCCAGCAGTGGGACTAGATACAATGAGCAGTTCTTC. It encodes CASSGTRYNEQFF.

V and J are TRBV4-1 and TRBJ1-2, with D tentatively TRBD1 (5 bases). V was pared by 1 base and J by 2 bases, with 14 bases between. This CDR3 contains 16 residues. Germline values: CDR1 MGHRA, CDR2 YSYEKL. The CDR3 bases are TGCGCCAGCAGCCAAGGCCCGAGGTCAGGGAACTATGGCTACACCTTC. It encodes CASSQGPRSGNYGYTF.

CDR3 bases: TGTGCCAGCAGTTTACAGGGGGCGGGCACTGAAGCTTTCTTT. Amino acid sequence: CASSLQGAGTEAFF. V is TRBV27 and J is TRBJ1-1; 8 nucleotides align to TRBD1. V dropped 2 bases and J dropped 4; count of bases not matched to a gene: 3. The CDR3 extends over 14 amino acids. Germline-derived CDR1 and CDR2 are MNHEY and SMNVEV (reference sequence).